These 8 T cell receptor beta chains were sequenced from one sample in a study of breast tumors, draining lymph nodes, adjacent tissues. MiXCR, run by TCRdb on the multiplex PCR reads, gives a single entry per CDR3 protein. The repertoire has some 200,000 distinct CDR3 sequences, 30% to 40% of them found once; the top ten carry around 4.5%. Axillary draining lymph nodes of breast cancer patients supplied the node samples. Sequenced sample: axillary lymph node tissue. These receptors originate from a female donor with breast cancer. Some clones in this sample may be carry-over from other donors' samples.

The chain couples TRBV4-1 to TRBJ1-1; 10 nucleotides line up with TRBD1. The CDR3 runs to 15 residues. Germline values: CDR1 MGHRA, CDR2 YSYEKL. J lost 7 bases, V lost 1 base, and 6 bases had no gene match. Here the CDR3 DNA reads TGCGCCAGCAGCCAAGTTCGACAGGGGGCGGATGAAGCTTTCTTT. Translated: CASSQVRQGADEAFF.

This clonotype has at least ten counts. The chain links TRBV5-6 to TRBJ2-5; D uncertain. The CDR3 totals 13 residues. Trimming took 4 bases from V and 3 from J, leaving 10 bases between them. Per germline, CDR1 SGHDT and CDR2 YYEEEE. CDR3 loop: CASSRRRKETQYF. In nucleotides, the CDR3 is TGTGCCAGCAGCAGGAGAAGAAAAGAGACCCAGTACTTC. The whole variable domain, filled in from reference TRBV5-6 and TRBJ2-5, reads DAGVTQSPTHLIKTRGQQVTLRCSPKSGHDTVSWYQQALGQGPQFIFQYYEEEERQRGNFPDRFSGHQFPNYSSELNVNALLLGDSALYLCASSRRRKETQYFGPGTRLLVL.

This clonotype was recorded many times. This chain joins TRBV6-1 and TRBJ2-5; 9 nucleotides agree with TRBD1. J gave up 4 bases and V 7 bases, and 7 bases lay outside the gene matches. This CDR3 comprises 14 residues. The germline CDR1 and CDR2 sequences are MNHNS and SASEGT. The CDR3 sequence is CASNRDRVAETQYF. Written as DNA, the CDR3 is TGTGCCAGCAACCGGGACAGGGTAGCAGAGACCCAGTACTTC.

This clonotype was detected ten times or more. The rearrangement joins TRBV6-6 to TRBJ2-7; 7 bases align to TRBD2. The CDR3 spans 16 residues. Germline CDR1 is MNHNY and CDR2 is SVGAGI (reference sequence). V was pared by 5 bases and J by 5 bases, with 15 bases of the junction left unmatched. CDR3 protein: CASSPPGRTRSHEQYF. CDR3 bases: TGTGCCAGCAGTCCACCCGGTAGGACTAGGTCCCACGAGCAGTACTTC.

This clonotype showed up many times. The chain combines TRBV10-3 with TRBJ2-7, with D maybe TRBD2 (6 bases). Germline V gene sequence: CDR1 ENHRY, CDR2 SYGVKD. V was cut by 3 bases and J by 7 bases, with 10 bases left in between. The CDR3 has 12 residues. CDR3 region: CAISDGGQEQYF. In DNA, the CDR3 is TGTGCCATCAGTGATGGAGGGCAAGAGCAGTACTTC.

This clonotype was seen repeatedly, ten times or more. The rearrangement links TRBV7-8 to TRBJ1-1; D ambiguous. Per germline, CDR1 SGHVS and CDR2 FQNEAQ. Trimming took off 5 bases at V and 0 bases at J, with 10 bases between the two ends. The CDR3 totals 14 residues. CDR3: CASSPRPMNTEAFF. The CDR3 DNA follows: TGTGCCAGCAGCCCCAGGCCCATGAACACTGAAGCTTTCTTT.

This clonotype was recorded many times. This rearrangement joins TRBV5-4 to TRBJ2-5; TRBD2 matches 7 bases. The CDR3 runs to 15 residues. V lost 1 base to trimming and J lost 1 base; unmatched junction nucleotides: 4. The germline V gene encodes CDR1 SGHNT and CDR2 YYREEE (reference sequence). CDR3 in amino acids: CASSLQAGPQETQYF. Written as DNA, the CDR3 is TGTGCCAGCAGCTTGCAAGCGGGACCCCAAGAGACCCAGTACTTC.

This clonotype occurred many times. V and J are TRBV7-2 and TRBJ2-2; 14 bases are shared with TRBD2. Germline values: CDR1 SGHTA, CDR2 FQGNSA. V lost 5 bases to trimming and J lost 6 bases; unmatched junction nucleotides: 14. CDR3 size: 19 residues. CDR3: CASSPGPTGTSGGAGELFF. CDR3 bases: TGTGCCAGCAGCCCCGGTCCCACCGGGACTAGCGGGGGAGCCGGGGAGCTGTTTTTT.